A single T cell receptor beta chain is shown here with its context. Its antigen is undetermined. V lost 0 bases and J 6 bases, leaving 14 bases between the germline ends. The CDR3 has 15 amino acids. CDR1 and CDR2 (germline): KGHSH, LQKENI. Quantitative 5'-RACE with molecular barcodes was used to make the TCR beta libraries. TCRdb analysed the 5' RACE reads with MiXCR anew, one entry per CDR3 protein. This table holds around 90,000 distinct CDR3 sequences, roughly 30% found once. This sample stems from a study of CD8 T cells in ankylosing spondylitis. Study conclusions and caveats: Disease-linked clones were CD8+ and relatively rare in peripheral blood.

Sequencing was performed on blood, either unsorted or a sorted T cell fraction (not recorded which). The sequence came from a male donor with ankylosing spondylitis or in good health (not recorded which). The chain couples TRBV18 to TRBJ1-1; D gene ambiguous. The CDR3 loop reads CASSPPAARFPEAFF. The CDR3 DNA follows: TGTGCCAGCTCACCACCCGCAGCTCGCTTTCCTGAAGCTTTCTTT.